Presented here are 21 T cell receptor delta chains from one specimen sequenced in a study of Vδ1+ human thymocytes. General study points: In the thymus, TRG and TRD repertoires looked highly polyclonal with Gaussian CDR3 lengths.

No antigen has been identified for these receptors. Extracted RNA was reverse transcribed into cDNA. Multiplex PCR used pooled V-gene forward primers and a constant-region reverse primer to amplify CDR3s. TCRdb re-identified clones in the multiplex PCR reads via CATT. The sample comprises under 85,000 delta-chain clones, approximately 37% of which are singletons, and approximately 0.3% rests with the top ten. The sequenced sample was Vdelta1+ gamma-delta thymocytes from the thymus. Subset specified: FACS-sorted CD3+ TCRalphabeta- TCRVdelta1+ TCRVdelta2- thymocytes. These receptors originate from a boy under two years old who had congenital heart surgery.

The chain joins TRDV1 to TRDJ1; D unresolved. The CDR3 covers 15 residues. V lost 0 bases to trimming and J lost 1 base, with 9 bases between them. CDR1 is TSWWSYY, CDR2 QGS, per germline. The chain's CDR3 is CALGELSEGTDKLIF. The CDR3 coding sequence is TGTGCTCTTGGGGAACTCTCAGAGGGCACCGATAAACTCATCTTT.

Regarding this clone: This CDR3 is also generated by other DNA sequences in the sample. The genes are TRDV1 and TRDJ1; 12 bases line up with TRDD3. Looked up from germline, CDR1 is TSWWSYY and CDR2 is QGS. The CDR3 is made up of 24 amino acids. The V segment lost 2 bases and the J segment 0 bases; nucleotides outside the gene matches: 25. This CDR3 is CALGEGPPFLGTYWGIQDTDKLIF. The DNA for the CDR3 is TGTGCTCTTGGGGAAGGCCCGCCATTCCTAGGCACCTACTGGGGGATACAGGACACCGATAAACTCATCTTT.

This clone was counted a few times. The J gene is TRDJ1, the V gene TRDV1; the D gene is possibly TRDD3 (8 bases). Germline V gives CDR1 TSWWSYY, CDR2 QGS. Trimming stripped 3 bases from V and 3 bases from J, with 23 bases between. The CDR3 runs 18 residues. The CDR3 spells CALGDFFLSSGGSDKLIF. DNA of the CDR3: TGTGCTCTTGGGGACTTCTTCCTAAGTAGTGGGGGATCCGATAAACTCATCTTT.

This clone was observed a few times. This chain uses TRDV1 with TRDJ1; the match to TRDD3 covers 11 bases. This CDR3 has 18 amino acids. The germline gives CDR1 TSWWSYY, CDR2 QGS. V lost 1 base and J lost 4; bases outside the gene matches: 11. In DNA form, the CDR3 reads TGTGCTCTTGGGGAACCCTCTTGGGGGATACGCTCGGACGATAAACTCATCTTT. Residues: CALGEPSWGIRSDDKLIF.

The chain recombines TRDV1 with TRDJ1; D is unresolved. V was shortened by 3 bases and J by 0 bases, with 20 bases between the two germline ends. Germline V gene sequence: CDR1 TSWWSYY, CDR2 QGS. The CDR3 runs to 18 residues. DNA for the CDR3: TGTGCTCTTGGGGACGAGAAGATATCCCTCCGCGACACCGATAAACTCATCTTT. As protein: CALGDEKISLRDTDKLIF.

Worth noting for this clone: The sample holds other DNA sequences that translate to the same CDR3. The chain links TRDV1 to TRDJ1; no reliable D call. This CDR3 spans 15 amino acids. Trimming took off 0 bases at V and 1 base at J, with 9 bases between the two ends. Germline V gene data show CDR1 as TSWWSYY and CDR2 as QGS. Here the CDR3 DNA reads TGTGCTCTTGGGGAACTAGGGACGTTCACCGATAAACTCATCTTT. Amino acid sequence: CALGELGTFTDKLIF.

A word on this clone: Compared with germline, one end of the junction differs, possibly owing to a read error. The V call is TRDV1, the J call TRDJ1; tentatively, D is TRDD2 (6 bases). From germline, CDR1 is TSWWSYY and CDR2 QGS. The CDR3 runs to 15 residues. CDR3 sequence (DNA): TGTGCTCTTGGGCAACTACTCCTACTCAGGGGCAAACTCATCTTT. This gives the protein CALGQLLLLRGKLIF.

This clone was recorded a few times. The V call is TRDV1, the J call TRDJ1; 11 bases map to TRDD3. J lost 0 bases, V lost 3 bases, and 6 bases had no gene match. Germline lookup yields CDR1 TSWWSYY and CDR2 QGS. The CDR3 sequence is 17 residues long. CDR3 DNA: TGTGCTCTTGGGGACCCCAGTGGGGGATACGACACCGATAAACTCATCTTT. Translated, it gives CALGDPSGGYDTDKLIF.

This clone was observed a handful of times. V is TRDV1 and J is TRDJ1, with TRDD3 identical over 11 bases. The CDR3 runs to 24 residues. Germline lookup yields CDR1 TSWWSYY and CDR2 QGS. V lost 0 bases, J lost 0 bases, and 24 bases stayed unmatched. In DNA, the CDR3 is TGTGCTCTTGGGGAACTAGTGTTATCCGTTCCGTGGGGGATACGCGGATGGTACACCGATAAACTCATCTTT. Amino acids: CALGELVLSVPWGIRGWYTDKLIF.

The chain recombines TRDV1 with TRDJ1; 12 positions agree with TRDD3. The V and J ends lost 5 bases and 0 bases, in that order; junction bases with no gene match: 13. The length of the CDR3 is 19 residues. CDR1 TSWWSYY and CDR2 QGS come from the germline V gene. This chain's CDR3 is CALGNHLYWGIPYTDKLIF. The DNA of the CDR3 is TGTGCTCTTGGGAACCACCTTTACTGGGGGATACCGTACACCGATAAACTCATCTTT.

This clone was seen a handful of times. Additional DNA sequences in this sample encode the identical CDR3. The chain is built from TRDV1 and TRDJ1, with 8 bases lining up with TRDD3. This CDR3 spans 18 amino acids. Germline-derived CDR1 and CDR2 are TSWWSYY and QGS. J was trimmed by 0 bases and V by 1 base; bases with no gene match: 10. CDR3 residues: CALGEPTTYWGYTDKLIF. DNA for the CDR3: TGTGCTCTTGGGGAACCCACTACGTACTGGGGGTACACCGATAAACTCATCTTT.

A few counts support this clone. The chain combines TRDV2 with TRDJ1, with D maybe TRDD3 (6 bases). This CDR3 is 20 amino acids long. Germline V gene sequence: CDR1 GEAIGNYY, CDR2 EKD. V gave up 2 bases and J gave up 0 bases, with 27 bases separating them. CDR3 coding DNA: TGTGCCTGTGACAAATCCTCGGAGCTGGGGATGATACCCCACACCGATAAACTCATCTTT. Translation: CACDKSSELGMIPHTDKLIF.

This clone has just a few counts. The chain links TRDV1 to TRDJ1; 13 bases agree with TRDD3. This CDR3 comprises 18 residues. Trimming removed 3 bases from V and 7 bases from J; junction bases left unmatched: 14. Germline-derived CDR1 and CDR2 are TSWWSYY and QGS. The CDR3 coding sequence is TGTGCTCTTGGGGAGTCCTGTTCCCTTACTGGGGGATACGGTAAACTCATCTTT. This encodes CALGESCSLTGGYGKLIF.

This clone was counted only a few times. This chain joins TRDV1 and TRDJ1; 11 bases align to TRDD3. V shed 2 bases and J 2 bases; nucleotides not matched to a gene: 25. The germline V gene encodes CDR1 TSWWSYY and CDR2 QGS. This CDR3 has 23 residues. This chain's CDR3 is CALGEGLGLGDRGGAWWTDKLIF. Written as DNA, the CDR3 is TGTGCTCTTGGGGAAGGGTTAGGACTGGGGGATAGAGGCGGCGCGTGGTGGACCGATAAACTCATCTTT.

The gene calls are TRDV1 and TRDJ1; possible D gene TRDD3, 8 bases. CDR1 is TSWWSYY and CDR2 is QGS in the germline V gene. The length of the CDR3 is 20 residues. The ends were cut back, 0 bases at V and 2 bases at J, with 25 bases in the middle. The CDR3 loop is CALGELPHLPPGDTTDKLIF. CDR3 nucleotides: TGTGCTCTTGGGGAACTTCCCCACCTTCCTCCCGGGGATACAACCGATAAACTCATCTTT.

To note about this clone: This CDR3 is also generated by other DNA sequences in the sample. The rearrangement joins TRDV1 to TRDJ1; D unclear. Germline CDR1 is TSWWSYY and CDR2 is QGS. The V and J ends lost 0 bases and 0 bases respectively, with 11 bases between them. The CDR3 length is 16 residues. CDR3 DNA: TGTGCTCTTGGGGAACTCGAACTCGGGGACACCGATAAACTCATCTTT. It codes for CALGELELGDTDKLIF.

The chain joins TRDV1 to TRDJ1; TRDD3 aligns across 8 bases. After removal of 7 bases from V and 3 bases from J, the junction contained 25 bases not matched to a gene. Germline lookup yields CDR1 TSWWSYY and CDR2 QGS. This CDR3 is built from 20 residues. The CDR3: CALASSSSPPGGIYPDKLIF. The CDR3, as DNA: TGTGCTCTTGCCTCTTCCTCTTCTCCCCCTGGGGGGATATACCCCGATAAACTCATCTTT.

This chain links TRDV1 with TRDJ1; 7 bases line up with TRDD3. The V gene's germline CDR1 is TSWWSYY and CDR2 QGS. This CDR3 has 20 residues. V dropped 5 bases and J dropped 0; count of bases not matched to a gene: 21. CDR3: CALGRRGKHWGKAYTDKLIF. In nucleotides, the CDR3 is TGTGCTCTTGGGAGAAGGGGGAAACACTGGGGAAAGGCGTACACCGATAAACTCATCTTT.

V usage is TRDV1 and J usage is TRDJ1; 12 nucleotides align to TRDD3. The CDR3 is made up of 26 amino acids. V shed 0 bases and J 0 bases; nucleotides not matched to a gene: 29. Germline-derived CDR1 and CDR2 are TSWWSYY and QGS. CDR3 DNA: TGTGCTCTTGGGGAACTAATCTGGTTGCCTCCTCCCCTAGCTGGGGGATACGCGCCGAACACCGATAAACTCATCTTT. It yields the protein CALGELIWLPPPLAGGYAPNTDKLIF.

The rearrangement links TRDV1 to TRDJ1, with TRDD3 matching 10 bases. The CDR3 totals 19 residues. V trimming: 1 base; J trimming: 5 bases; junction bases outside the gene matches: 16. Germline V gene data show CDR1 as TSWWSYY and CDR2 as QGS. The CDR3 spells CALGERLSGPRGIRDKLIF. The CDR3, as DNA: TGTGCTCTTGGGGAACGTTTGTCGGGACCCCGGGGGATACGAGATAAACTCATCTTT.

This chain links TRDV1 with TRDJ1, with D possibly TRDD3 on 5 matching bases. CDR1 and CDR2 from the germline V gene are TSWWSYY and QGS. The CDR3 is 20 amino acids. Trimming removed 0 bases at V and 1 base at J, with 24 bases between. CDR3 sequence (DNA): TGTGCTCTTGGGGAACTTAAGAGGGGCCCCGGGGGTTACCTCACCGATAAACTCATCTTT. Translating gives CALGELKRGPGGYLTDKLIF.